The clone carrying this T cell receptor (beta chain) appeared a few times. What it binds is not known. The data are from a study of identical twins. Overall study findings and caveats: Modelling approaches yielded underestimates of out-of-frame TCR alpha sharing between monozygotic twins.

CDR1 SGHKS and CDR2 YYEKEE come from the germline V gene (reference sequence). The ends were cut back, 4 bases at V and 1 base at J, with 24 bases in the middle. The CDR3 length is 20 residues. Each CDR3 protein gets one entry after TCRdb re-called the 5' RACE reads with MiXCR. The sample lists about 390,000 distinct CDR3 sequences; 8.5% to 10% were seen once. The clonotype originates from a woman aged 45-60 years in good health. The sequenced sample was naive T cells sorted from blood. The V gene is TRBV5-5, the J gene TRBJ2-6; unclear D gene. The CDR3 DNA sequence: TGTGCCAGCAGCCTGGTCCCCCCCGAGAGGATTTCGTCTGGGGCCAACGTCCTGACTTTC. It is translated as CASSLVPPERISSGANVLTF.